This TCR beta chain was sequenced for a study of cytomegalovirus exposure and HLA in healthy donors. CDR1 is LGHNA, CDR2 YSLEER, per germline. There are 17 residues in the CDR3. Use of 60 Vbeta and 13 Jbeta primers characterized the PCR. Measured with immunoSEQ multiplex PCR; TCRdb has only the in-frame clones, and not every one. The sample records about 120,000 clones, roughly 63% being singletons. The TCR originated in a man in his thirties or forties in good health and CMV-seropositive. The material sequenced was PBMCs. This rearrangement joins TRBV4-3 to TRBJ2-5; 7 bases are shared with TRBD1. The J call may be mistaken, given a closer DNA end match to TRBJ2-7. This CDR3 reads CASSPGTIGGSSYEQYF. The CDR3 DNA is TGCGCCAGCAGCCCCGGAACGATAGGGGGCAGCTCCTACGAGCAGTACTTC.